What follows is one TCR beta chain and its context. The CDR3 spans 13 residues. Germline CDR1 MNHEY, CDR2 SMNVEV (reference sequence). V gave up 5 bases and J gave up 9 bases; unmatched junction bases: 5. The data were obtained in a study of low-dose radiotherapy and immunotherapy resistance in tumors. Study background: The fractionation for Cohort 1 was 0.5 Gy per fraction every 2 weeks, totaling 6.5 Gy. Daily, from cycle 1 day 1 and for four cycles, patients took oral aspirin 300 mg.

TRAV and TRBV primers primed cDNA for both TCRalpha and TCRbeta. The authors ran around 20 PCR cycles to amplify TCRs with a constant-region primer and V-primer adapter. The mRNA which had been isolated was amplified by in vitro transcription. TCRdb itself ran the reads through MiXCR, one entry per CDR3 protein. The repertoire includes thousands of distinct CDR3 sequences, approximately 53% of them detected once, and over 9.5% sits in the top ten. The study gave donors nivolumab, ipilimumab, aspirin, low-dose cyclophosphamide and low-dose radiotherapy. The sequence came from a human donor with advanced metastatic prostate, ovarian, gallbladder or colorectal cancer (not recorded which). This table probably holds off-target reads from a library built for another chain. V and J are TRBV27 and TRBJ1-3; the match to TRBD1 covers 9 bases. The CDR3, as DNA: TGTGCCAGCAGTCGCGGGACAGGGAGCACCATATATTTT. As protein: CASSRGTGSTIYF.